The clone carrying this T cell receptor beta chain was detected many times. The CDR3 is 14 residues long. The germline gives CDR1 MNHEY, CDR2 SMNVEV (reference sequence). V was pared by 5 bases and J by 6 bases, with 5 bases of the junction left unmatched. Donors uniformly comprised healthy Caucasians. The data belong to a study of identical twins. In TCRdb, the 5' RACE reads were re-called with MiXCR into one record per CDR3 protein. The sample consists of 700,000 or so distinct CDR3 sequences, 21% of them appearing once. This sample was shared with a second study, whose subject was T cells expressing NK-cell markers.

This chain connects TRBV27 to TRBJ2-1; 9 bases match TRBD2. The TCR comes from a woman between 18 and 29 years old in good health. Sequencing used PBMCs. The CDR3 protein is CASSPSGLANEQFF. CDR3 nucleotides: TGTGCCAGCAGTCCATCGGGACTAGCCAATGAGCAGTTCTTC.